The sequence of this T cell receptor beta chain was determined in a study of blood T cells in healthy people across ages. In its sample, this clonotype was seen many times. The CDR3 length is 14 residues. V was trimmed by 4 bases and J by 2 bases, leaving 12 bases between them. In germline, CDR1 is LGHNA, CDR2 YSLEER. Combining a sample-barcoded 5' primer with a J-beta primer mix, a second PCR ran for roughly 7 to 12 cycles. One entry per CDR3 protein, called by TCRdb with MiXCR from the 5' RACE reads. The repertoire consists of 1.5 million to 2 million distinct CDR3 sequences, with 49% occurring once and the leading ten covering approximately 2.1%.

This receptor was obtained from a woman aged 40-49 years in good health. The sequencing sample was made of blood. The chain uses TRBV4-3 and TRBJ2-7; maybe TRBD1 (6 bases). DNA for the CDR3: TGCGCCAGCAGCCTAAGGGGGTCTCCCTACGAGCAGTACTTC. Translation gives CASSLRGSPYEQYF.